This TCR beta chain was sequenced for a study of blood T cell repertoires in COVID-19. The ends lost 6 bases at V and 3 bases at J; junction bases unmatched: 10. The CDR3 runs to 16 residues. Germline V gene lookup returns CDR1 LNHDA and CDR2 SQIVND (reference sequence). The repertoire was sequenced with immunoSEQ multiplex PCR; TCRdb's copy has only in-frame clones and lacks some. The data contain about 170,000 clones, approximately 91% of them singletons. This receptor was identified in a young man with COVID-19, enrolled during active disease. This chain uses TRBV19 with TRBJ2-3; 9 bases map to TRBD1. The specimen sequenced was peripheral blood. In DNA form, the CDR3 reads TGTGCCAGTAGAGGATCGGGACAGGGTAGTACAGATACGCAGTATTTT. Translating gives CASRGSGQGSTDTQYF.